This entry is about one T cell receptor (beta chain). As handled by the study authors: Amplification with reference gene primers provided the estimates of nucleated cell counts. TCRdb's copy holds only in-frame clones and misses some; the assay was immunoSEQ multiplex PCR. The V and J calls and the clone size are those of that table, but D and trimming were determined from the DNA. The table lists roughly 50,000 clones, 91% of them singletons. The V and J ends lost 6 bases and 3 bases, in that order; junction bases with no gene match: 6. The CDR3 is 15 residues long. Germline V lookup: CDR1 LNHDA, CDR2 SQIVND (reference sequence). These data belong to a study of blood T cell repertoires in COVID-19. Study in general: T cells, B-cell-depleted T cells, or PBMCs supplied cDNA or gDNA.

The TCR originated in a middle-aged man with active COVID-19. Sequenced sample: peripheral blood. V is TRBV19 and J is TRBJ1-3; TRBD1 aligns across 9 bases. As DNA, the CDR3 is TGTGCCAGTAGCCAACAGGGGGCAAGTGGAAACACCATATATTTT. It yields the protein CASSQQGASGNTIYF.